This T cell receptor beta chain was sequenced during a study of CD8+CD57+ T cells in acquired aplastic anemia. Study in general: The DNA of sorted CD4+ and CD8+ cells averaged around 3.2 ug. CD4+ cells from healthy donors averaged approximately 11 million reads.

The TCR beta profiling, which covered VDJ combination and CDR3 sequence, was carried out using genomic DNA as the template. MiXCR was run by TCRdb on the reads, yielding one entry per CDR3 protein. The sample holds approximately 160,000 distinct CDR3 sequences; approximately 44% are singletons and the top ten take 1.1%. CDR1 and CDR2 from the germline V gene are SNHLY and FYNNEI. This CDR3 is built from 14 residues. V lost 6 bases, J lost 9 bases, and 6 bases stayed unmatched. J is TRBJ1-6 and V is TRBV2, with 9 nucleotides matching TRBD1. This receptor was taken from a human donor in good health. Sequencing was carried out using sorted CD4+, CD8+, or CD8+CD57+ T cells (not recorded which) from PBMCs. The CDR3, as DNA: TGTGCCAGCAGGGGGACAGGGTCAAGTTCACCCCTCCACTTT. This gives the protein CASRGTGSSSPLHF.